The rows below give T cell receptor beta chains drawn from one sample of a study of tumor and adjacent non-tumor tissue in lung cancer. TCRdb ran MiXCR on the multiplex PCR reads and lists one entry per CDR3 protein. The data show approximately 100,000 distinct CDR3 sequences, about 64% seen once. Sequencing was done on a sample of distant non-tumor lung tissue. The receptors shown here come from a man in his sixties with non-small cell lung cancer. The CDR3 runs from the conserved cysteine through the conserved F or W. D genes are given only for firm matches. Size tells how often a clone was seen (once, few, many) or the class of an expanded clone, and some rows leave it out.

many	TRBV12-3/TRBV12-4	TRBJ1-1	TRBD1	TGTGCCAGCAGTTTAGGTAGGACAGGAGGGGCTGAAGCTTTCTTT	CASSLGRTGGAEAFF
few	TRBV6-5	TRBJ1-5	-	TGTGCCAGCCGCACGGGGGGGGGGCTGAATCAGCCCCAGCATTTT	CASRTGGGLNQPQHF
-	TRBV4-3	TRBJ2-1	-	TGCGCCAACAGCCAAGGAGTTAGTGGGATTCCGGGTGAGCAGTTCTTC	CANSQGVSGIPGEQFF
-	TRBV11-2	TRBJ2-3	TRBD2	TGTGCAAGCAGACTACTAGCGGGAGTGCCTACAGATACGCAGTATTTT	CASRLLAGVPTDTQYF
-	TRBV4-1	TRBJ2-2	-	TGCACCAGCAACCAACGGACTCCCTGGGAGCTGTTTTTT	CTSNQRTPWELFF
once	TRBV5-1	TRBJ2-3	TRBD2	TGCGCCAGCAGCTTGATCGGGCGGGGGACAGATACGCAGTATTTT	CASSLIGRGTDTQYF
many	TRBV5-4	TRBJ2-5	-	TGTGCCAGCAGCCCAAGCCTGAGGGAAGAGACCCAGTACTTC	CASSPSLREETQYF
many	TRBV4-1	TRBJ1-4	-	TGCGCCAGCAGCCAAGGGGGCTCCCCAGTGGGGGGACTGTTTTTT	CASSQGGSPVGGLFF
many	TRBV7-8	TRBJ1-1	-	TGTGCCAGCAGCACGTCCGGGACACGGGGGTCTGAAGCTTTCTTT	CASSTSGTRGSEAFF
few	TRBV10-3	TRBJ2-1	-	TGTGCCATCAGTCAATCGACCTACAATGAGCAGTTCTTC	CAISQSTYNEQFF
-	TRBV4-3	TRBJ2-2	-	TGCGCCAGCAGATGGGGAGTGGTTTCCGGGGAGCTGTTTTTT	CASRWGVVSGELFF
-	TRBV6-2/TRBV6-3	TRBJ1-5	-	TGTGCCAGCTCCAATATGGGAGTTGATACTCAACCCCAGCATTTT	CASSNMGVDTQPQHF